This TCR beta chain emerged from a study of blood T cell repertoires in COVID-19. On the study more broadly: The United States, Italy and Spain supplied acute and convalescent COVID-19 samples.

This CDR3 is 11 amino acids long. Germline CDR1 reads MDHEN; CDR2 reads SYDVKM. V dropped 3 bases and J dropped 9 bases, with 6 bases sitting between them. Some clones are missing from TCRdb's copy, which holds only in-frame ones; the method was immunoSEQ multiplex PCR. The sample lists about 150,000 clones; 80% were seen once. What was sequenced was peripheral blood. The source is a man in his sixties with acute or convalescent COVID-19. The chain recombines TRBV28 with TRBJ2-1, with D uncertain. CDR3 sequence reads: CASSLLSEQFF. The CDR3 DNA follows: TGTGCCAGCAGTTTGCTCAGTGAGCAGTTCTTC.